Reported below is one T cell receptor (beta chain). Its target is not known. CDR3 length equals 15 residues. Germline CDR1 reads SNHLY; CDR2 reads FYNNEI. V lost 8 bases and J lost 0; bases outside the gene matches: 5. This entry is derived from a study of cytomegalovirus exposure and HLA in healthy donors. General study findings and limits: Later work showed greater clonal expansion in HLA-associated TCR beta chains than in equally common others. Analysis performed later found more than 15,000 TCR beta sequences associated with HLA alleles at 0.05 false discovery rate. The HLA-A and HLA-B alleles of most subjects were reportedly predicted accurately from TCR beta sequences. An analysis was carried out later, and it reportedly showed fewer N-insertions in an Asian-associated ancestry cluster than the roughly 700-donor mean.

Researchers ran the PCR with 60 Vbeta and 13 Jbeta primers. TCRdb's table, derived via immunoSEQ multiplex PCR, lists solely in-frame clones and lacks some. The sample includes some 80,000 clones, roughly 79% seen only once; the top ten take around 1.5%. Sequenced sample: PBMCs. This receptor was taken from a middle-aged man in good health and CMV-seronegative. J is TRBJ2-2 and V is TRBV2; 8 bases agree with TRBD1. CDR3 coding DNA: TGTGCCAGCGGGCAGGACAGGGCGAACACCGGGGAGCTGTTTTTT. This codes for CASGQDRANTGELFF.